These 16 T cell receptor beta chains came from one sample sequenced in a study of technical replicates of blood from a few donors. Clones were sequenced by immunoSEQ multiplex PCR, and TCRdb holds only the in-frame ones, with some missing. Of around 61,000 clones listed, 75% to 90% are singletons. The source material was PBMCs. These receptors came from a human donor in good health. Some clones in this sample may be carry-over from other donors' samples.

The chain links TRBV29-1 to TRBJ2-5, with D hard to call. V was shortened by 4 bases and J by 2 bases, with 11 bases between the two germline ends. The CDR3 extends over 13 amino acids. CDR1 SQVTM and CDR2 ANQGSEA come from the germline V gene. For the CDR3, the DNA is TGCAGCGTTGCGGTCATACGTCAAGAGACCCAGTACTTC. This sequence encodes CSVAVIRQETQYF.

DNA of the CDR3: TGTTCTTCGTCGGACAGGAACACCGGGGAGCTGTTTTTT. It is translated as CSSSDRNTGELFF. The gene calls are TRBV5-4 and TRBJ2-2, with D perhaps TRBD1 (6 bases). CDR1 and CDR2 (germline): SGHNT, YYREEE (reference sequence). This CDR3 contains 13 residues. Using reference TRBV5-4 and TRBJ2-2 for the parts outside the CDR3, the full variable domain is ETGVTQSPTHLIKTRGQQVTLRCSSQSGHNTVSWYQQALGQGPQFIFQYYREEENGRGNFPPRFSGLQFPNYSSELNVNALELDDSALYLCSSSDRNTGELFFGEGSRLTVL.

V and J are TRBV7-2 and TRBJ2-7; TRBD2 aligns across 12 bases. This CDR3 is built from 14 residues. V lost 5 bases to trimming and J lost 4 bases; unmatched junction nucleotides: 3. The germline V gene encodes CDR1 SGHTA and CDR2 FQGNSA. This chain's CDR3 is CASSPGLAGYEQYF. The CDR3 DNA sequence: TGTGCCAGCAGCCCGGGACTAGCGGGTTACGAGCAGTACTTC.

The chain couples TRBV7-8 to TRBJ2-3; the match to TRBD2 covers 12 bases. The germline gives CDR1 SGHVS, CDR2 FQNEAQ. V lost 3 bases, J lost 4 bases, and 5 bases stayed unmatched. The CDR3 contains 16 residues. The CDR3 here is CASSLTTSGSADTQYF. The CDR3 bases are TGTGCCAGCAGCTTGACGACTAGCGGGAGCGCAGATACGCAGTATTTT.

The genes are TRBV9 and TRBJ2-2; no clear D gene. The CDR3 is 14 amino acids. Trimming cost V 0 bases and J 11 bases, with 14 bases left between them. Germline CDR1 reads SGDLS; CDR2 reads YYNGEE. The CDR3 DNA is TGTGCCAGCAGCGTAGTCTTTACCCGTAGCGAGCTGTTTTTT. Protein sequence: CASSVVFTRSELFF.

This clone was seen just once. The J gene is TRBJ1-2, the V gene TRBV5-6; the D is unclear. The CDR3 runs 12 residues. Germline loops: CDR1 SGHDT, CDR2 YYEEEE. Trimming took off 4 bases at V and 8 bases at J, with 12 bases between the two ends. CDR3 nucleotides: TGTGCCAGCAGCGTTAGCCTTGGGGGCTACACCTTC. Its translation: CASSVSLGGYTF.

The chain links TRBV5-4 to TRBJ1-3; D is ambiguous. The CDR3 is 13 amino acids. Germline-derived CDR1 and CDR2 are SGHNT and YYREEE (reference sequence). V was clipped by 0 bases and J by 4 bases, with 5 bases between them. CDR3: CASSLAGGNTIYF. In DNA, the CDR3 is TGTGCCAGCAGCTTGGCCGGGGGAAACACCATATATTTT.

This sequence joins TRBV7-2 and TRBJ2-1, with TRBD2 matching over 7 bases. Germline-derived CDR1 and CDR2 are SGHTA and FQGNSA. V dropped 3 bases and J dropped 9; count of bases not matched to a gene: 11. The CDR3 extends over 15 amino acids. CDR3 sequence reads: CASSLREWFFSEQFF. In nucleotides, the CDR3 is TGTGCCAGCAGCTTGCGGGAGTGGTTTTTTAGTGAGCAGTTCTTC.

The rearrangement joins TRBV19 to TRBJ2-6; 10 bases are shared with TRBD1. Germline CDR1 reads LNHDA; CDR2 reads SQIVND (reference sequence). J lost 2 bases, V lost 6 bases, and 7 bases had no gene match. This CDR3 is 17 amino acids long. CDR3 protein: CASRGTGDPAGANVLTF. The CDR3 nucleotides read TGTGCCAGTAGGGGGACAGGGGACCCAGCTGGGGCCAACGTCCTGACTTTC.

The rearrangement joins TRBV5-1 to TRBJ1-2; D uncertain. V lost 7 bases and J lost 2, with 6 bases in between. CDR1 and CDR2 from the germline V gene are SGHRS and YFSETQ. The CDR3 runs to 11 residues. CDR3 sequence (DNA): TGCGCCAGCGGAGAAAACTATGGCTACACCTTC. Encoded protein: CASGENYGYTF.

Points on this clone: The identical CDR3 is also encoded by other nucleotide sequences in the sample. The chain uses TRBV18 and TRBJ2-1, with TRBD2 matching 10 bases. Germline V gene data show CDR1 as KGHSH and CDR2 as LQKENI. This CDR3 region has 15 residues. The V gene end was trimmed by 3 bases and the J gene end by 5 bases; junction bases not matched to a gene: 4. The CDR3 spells CASSPLAGDDNEQFF. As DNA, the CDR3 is TGTGCCAGCTCACCCCTAGCGGGAGACGACAATGAGCAGTTCTTC.

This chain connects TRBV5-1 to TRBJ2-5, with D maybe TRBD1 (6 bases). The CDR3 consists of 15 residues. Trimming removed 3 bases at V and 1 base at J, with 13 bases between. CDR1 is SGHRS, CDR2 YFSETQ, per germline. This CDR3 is CASSSQQGPQETQYF. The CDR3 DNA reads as TGCGCCAGCAGCTCCCAACAGGGTCCCCAAGAGACCCAGTACTTC.

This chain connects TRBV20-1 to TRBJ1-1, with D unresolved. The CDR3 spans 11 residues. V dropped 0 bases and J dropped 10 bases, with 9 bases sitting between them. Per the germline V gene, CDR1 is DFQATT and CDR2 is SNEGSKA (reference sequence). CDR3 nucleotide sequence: TGCAGTGCTAGAGATGTTTACGGAGCTTTCTTT. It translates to CSARDVYGAFF.

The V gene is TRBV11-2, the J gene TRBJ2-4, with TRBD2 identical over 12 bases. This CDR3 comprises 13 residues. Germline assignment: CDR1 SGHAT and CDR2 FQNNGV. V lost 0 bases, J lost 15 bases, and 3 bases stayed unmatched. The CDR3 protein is CASSLELAGGWYF. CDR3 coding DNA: TGTGCCAGCAGCTTAGAGCTAGCGGGGGGGTGGTACTTC.

As DNA, the CDR3 is TGCGCCAGCAGCCCTGGTGGGAGGAACACTGAAGCTTTCTTT. Translating gives CASSPGGRNTEAFF. The chain links TRBV4-3 to TRBJ1-1; no clear D gene. This CDR3 is built from 14 residues. CDR1 is LGHNA, CDR2 YSLEER, per germline. Trimming left V 4 bases short and J 1 base short, with 10 bases between.

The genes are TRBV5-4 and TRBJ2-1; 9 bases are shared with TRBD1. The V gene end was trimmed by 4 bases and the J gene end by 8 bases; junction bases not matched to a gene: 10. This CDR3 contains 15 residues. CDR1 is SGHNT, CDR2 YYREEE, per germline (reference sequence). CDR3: CASSLPGTGSDEQFF. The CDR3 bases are TGTGCCAGCAGCCTTCCCGGGACAGGGTCCGATGAGCAGTTCTTC.